These 19 T cell receptor beta chains were sequenced from one sample in a study of regulatory T cells in long-lasting Graves disease. Indicated time point: newly diagnosed GD, antithyroid drugs for less than 3 months. RNA isolated from PBMCs was used to make the TCR library. According to the study, TCR beta libraries were built with iRepertoire HTBI primers and CDR3-region Arm-PCR. TCRdb fed the multiplex PCR reads into MiXCR, producing one record per CDR3 protein. The data contain about 540,000 distinct CDR3 sequences, about 13% of them seen just once; the ten biggest clones take up 8.5% to 10%. The same data also contributed to another study, on T cells in Graves' hyperthyroidism and ophthalmopathy.

The specimen comprised peripheral blood mononuclear cells (PBMCs), sampled at new diagnosis, from a patient treated with antithyroid drugs. The receptors stem from a man younger than 45 with Graves disease.

The table lists this clonotype with many counts. V and J are TRBV20-1 and TRBJ1-1; D may be TRBD1 (5 bases). V shed 6 bases and J shed 0 bases, with 17 bases lying between them. CDR1 is DFQATT, CDR2 SNEGSKA, per germline (reference sequence). This CDR3 has 15 amino acids. The CDR3 here is CSAWQGGGVNTEAFF. The CDR3 DNA sequence: TGCAGTGCCTGGCAGGGCGGCGGGGTGAACACTGAAGCTTTCTTT.

This clonotype was counted only a few times. The chain combines TRBV20-1 with TRBJ2-2; 12 bases line up with TRBD1. The CDR3 covers 14 residues. J was trimmed by 8 bases and V by 8 bases; bases with no gene match: 9. Germline CDR1 is DFQATT and CDR2 is SNEGSKA (reference sequence). The CDR3 loop is CSLPGQGAQGELFF. Written as DNA, the CDR3 is TGCAGTCTCCCGGGACAGGGGGCGCAGGGGGAGCTGTTTTTT.

This clonotype was counted many times. The genes are TRBV29-1 and TRBJ2-7; no definite D call. Trimming removed 4 bases at V and 3 bases at J, with 10 bases between. The CDR3 spans 12 residues. The germline V gene encodes CDR1 SQVTM and CDR2 ANQGSEA. As DNA, the CDR3 is TGCAGCGTTGTTTTTGCAAACTACGAGCAGTACTTC. It yields the protein CSVVFANYEQYF.

This clonotype has at least ten counts. The chain employs TRBV11-2 and TRBJ2-2, with D tentatively TRBD1 or TRBD2 (5 bases each). V was trimmed by 5 bases and J by 1 base, leaving 11 bases between them. Per the germline V gene, CDR1 is SGHAT and CDR2 is FQNNGV. The CDR3 runs to 15 residues. This chain's CDR3 is CASSTEGKNTGELFF. In nucleotides, the CDR3 is TGTGCCAGCAGCACAGAGGGGAAGAACACCGGGGAGCTGTTTTTT.

V usage is TRBV5-1 and J usage is TRBJ2-1; 8 bases fit TRBD2. There are 15 residues in the CDR3. Germline V gene sequence: CDR1 SGHRS, CDR2 YFSETQ. V trimming: 6 bases; J trimming: 7 bases; junction bases outside the gene matches: 12. CDR3 region: CASTPGSGSPNEQFF. The CDR3 nucleotides read TGCGCCAGCACCCCGGGGAGCGGGAGCCCTAATGAGCAGTTCTTC.

This sequence joins TRBV30 and TRBJ1-3; the D gene is possibly TRBD1 (5 bases). Germline CDR1 and CDR2: GTSNPN and SVGIG (reference sequence). V lost 5 bases and J 0 bases, leaving 11 bases between the germline ends. The CDR3 runs to 14 residues. Here the CDR3 reads CAWEEGYSGNTIYF. The CDR3, as DNA: TGTGCCTGGGAAGAGGGGTACTCTGGAAACACCATATATTTT.

This clonotype was counted only a few times. The chain joins TRBV7-7 to TRBJ2-1; 8 bases line up with TRBD1. Looked up from germline, CDR1 is SSHAT and CDR2 is FNYEAQ (reference sequence). Trimming at V came to 5 bases and at J to 7 bases, leaving 4 bases not matched to a gene. The CDR3 length is 13 residues. CDR3 sequence (DNA): TGTGCCAGCAGCGGCGGACAGGGAAATGAGCAGTTCTTC. Protein sequence: CASSGGQGNEQFF.

This clonotype occurred many times. V and J are TRBV11-2 and TRBJ2-4; TRBD1 agrees at 10 bases. Germline CDR1 SGHAT, CDR2 FQNNGV. J gave up 7 bases and V 5 bases, and 8 bases lay outside the gene matches. The CDR3 runs 15 residues. CDR3 DNA sequence: TGTGCCAGCAGCACCGGACAGGGGGTAATCAACATTCAGTACTTC. This sequence encodes CASSTGQGVINIQYF.

This clonotype was seen more than once but under ten times. The chain combines TRBV7-9 with TRBJ2-7; no firm D call. CDR1 is SEHNR and CDR2 is FQNEAQ in the germline V gene (reference sequence). Trimming took 5 bases from V and 5 from J, leaving 10 bases between them. This CDR3 contains 12 residues. CDR3 in amino acids: CASSHRPDEQYF. The CDR3 DNA reads TGTGCCAGCAGCCACCGCCCCGACGAGCAGTACTTC.

This clonotype was observed at least ten times. V is TRBV12-3 or TRBV12-4 and J is TRBJ1-2; D possibly corresponds to TRBD1 (5 bases). The CDR3 runs 14 residues. V was shortened by 6 bases and J by 4 bases, with 15 bases between the two germline ends. The CDR3 reads CASRRGGGSYGYTF. CDR3 coding DNA: TGTGCCAGCAGGAGGGGTGGGGGGTCCTATGGCTACACCTTC.

This clonotype has ten or more counts. The V and J genes are TRBV5-1 and TRBJ1-2; 7 bases are a match to TRBD1. Trimming cost V 4 bases and J 4 bases; bases outside gene matches: 4. The CDR3 totals 13 residues. Germline V gives CDR1 SGHRS, CDR2 YFSETQ. CDR3 coding DNA: TGCGCCAGCAGCCGGGACAGCTCCTATGGCTACACCTTC. This encodes CASSRDSSYGYTF.

This clonotype came up a few times. The rearrangement links TRBV9 to TRBJ2-7; D possibly corresponds to TRBD1 (6 bases). Germline-derived CDR1 and CDR2 are SGDLS and YYNGEE. V gave up 4 bases and J gave up 2 bases, with 16 bases separating them. The CDR3 sequence is 15 residues long. CDR3 region: CASSPRGNKPYEQYF. In DNA form, the CDR3 reads TGTGCCAGCAGCCCGAGGGGGAACAAGCCCTACGAGCAGTACTTC.

The CDR3 is CASSIIHTRDREQYF. The CDR3 nucleotides are TGTGCCAGTAGTATAATACACACTAGGGACCGCGAGCAGTACTTC. The chain carries TRBV19 and TRBJ2-7, with D possibly being TRBD1 or TRBD2 (5 bases each). Trimming pared 2 bases from V and 6 bases from J, leaving 17 bases between. CDR3 length: 15 residues. Germline V gene data show CDR1 as LNHDA and CDR2 as SQIVND (reference sequence).

This clonotype was counted at least ten times. The chain recombines TRBV27 with TRBJ1-6; a weak D match, TRBD1 (6 bases). Per the germline V gene, CDR1 is MNHEY and CDR2 is SMNVEV (reference sequence). V was trimmed by 3 bases and J by 4 bases, leaving 13 bases between them. The CDR3 runs to 16 residues. For the CDR3, the DNA is TGTGCCAGCAGTTTCAAACTCCAGGGGTATAATTCACCCCTCCACTTT. This sequence encodes CASSFKLQGYNSPLHF.

Of note for this clonotype: A single base separates this from a much larger clone, so it may be a read error. This is likely a read error, given that the CDR3 carries no conserved phenylalanine or tryptophan at its end. CDR3 region: CASSVRVEETQYL. The CDR3 nucleotides are TGTGCCAGCAGCGTCAGGGTCGAAGAGACCCAGTACCTC. The chain employs TRBV6-2 or TRBV6-3 and TRBJ2-5; tentative D call: TRBD1 (5 bases). Trimming took off 6 bases at V and 3 bases at J, with 11 bases between the two ends. Germline CDR1 MNHEY, CDR2 SVGEGT. The CDR3 extends over 13 amino acids.

This clonotype was picked up many times. Here the CDR3 DNA reads TGTGCCAGCAGTTTAACCCCTAGCGGGATACCCACCGATACGCAGTATTTT. Amino acids: CASSLTPSGIPTDTQYF. V is TRBV12-3 or TRBV12-4 and J is TRBJ2-3, with 9 bases that match TRBD2. CDR3 length: 17 amino acids. With 2 bases clipped from V and 6 bases from J, the junction kept 12 bases outside the gene matches.

The chain joins TRBV5-8 to TRBJ1-4; D not resolved. The germline V and J ends were trimmed by 3 bases and 7 bases, with 10 bases remaining between them. Germline loops: CDR1 SGHTS, CDR2 YDEGEE. The CDR3 has 13 residues. CDR3 sequence reads: CASSSYYSEKLFF. The CDR3 DNA reads as TGTGCCAGCAGCTCGTACTACTCTGAAAAACTGTTTTTT.

A few counts support this clonotype. The rearrangement links TRBV19 to TRBJ1-2, with unresolved D. Looked up from germline, CDR1 is LNHDA and CDR2 is SQIVND (reference sequence). V shed 6 bases and J shed 7 bases, with 15 bases lying between them. This CDR3 is 13 amino acids long. The CDR3 is CASRLPSSRGYTF. The CDR3 DNA sequence: TGTGCCAGTAGATTGCCCTCGAGTCGTGGCTACACCTTC.

In its sample, this clonotype was seen a few times. V and J are TRBV7-6 and TRBJ1-1, with D perhaps TRBD1 (5 bases). Per germline, CDR1 SGHVS and CDR2 FNYEAQ. The germline V and J ends were trimmed by 5 bases and 3 bases, with 13 bases remaining between them. This CDR3 is 14 amino acids long. This CDR3 reads CASSPGMGDTEAFF. Written as DNA, the CDR3 is TGTGCCAGCAGCCCGGGTATGGGGGACACTGAAGCTTTCTTT.